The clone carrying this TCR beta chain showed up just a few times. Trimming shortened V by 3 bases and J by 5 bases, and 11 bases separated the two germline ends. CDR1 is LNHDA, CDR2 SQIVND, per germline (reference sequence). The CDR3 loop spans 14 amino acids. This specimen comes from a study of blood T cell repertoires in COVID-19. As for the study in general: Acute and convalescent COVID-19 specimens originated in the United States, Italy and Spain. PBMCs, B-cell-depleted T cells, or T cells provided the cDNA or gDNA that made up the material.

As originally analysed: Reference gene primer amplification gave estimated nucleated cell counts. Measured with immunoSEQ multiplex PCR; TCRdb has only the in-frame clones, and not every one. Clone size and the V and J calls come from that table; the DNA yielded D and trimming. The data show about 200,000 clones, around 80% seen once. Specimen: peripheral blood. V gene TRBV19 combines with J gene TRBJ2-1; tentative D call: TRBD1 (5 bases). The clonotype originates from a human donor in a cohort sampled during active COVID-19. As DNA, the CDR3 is TGTGCCAGTAGTATCAGGGTTGCTAACAATGAGCAGTTCTTC. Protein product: CASSIRVANNEQFF.